This T cell receptor (beta chain) came from a study of T cell responses to AZD1222 COVID-19 vaccine. Study-level background: Second-dose timings of about 4 or about 12 weeks were pooled. Overall study results and limits: Only a handful of AZD1222 recipients, about six in all, had baseline seropositivity. Per reports, nearly half of all spike-specific TCRs target regions that are unmutated in variants. Donors in the cohort were predominantly white British and more often female, and clonal diversity was possibly underestimated.

This CDR3 has 19 residues. Trimming at V came to 5 bases and at J to 4 bases, leaving 21 bases not matched to a gene. Germline V CDR1 and CDR2: MGHRA, YSYEKL. With regard to this clone: Its antigen is still unknown.

The method was immunoSEQ multiplex PCR; TCRdb's version includes in-frame clones alone and lacks a portion of them. The data contain 110,000 to 150,000 clones, about 91% of them singletons. The sequencing here drew on peripheral blood, taken on day 0 of AZD1222 vaccination. The V gene is TRBV4-1, the J gene TRBJ1-1, with 8 bases identical to TRBD1. The clonotype originates from an adult in good health. The CDR3 is CASSARQGTGPGGGTEAFF. CDR3 DNA sequence: TGCGCCAGCAGCGCACGACAGGGGACGGGACCCGGTGGGGGCACTGAAGCTTTCTTT.